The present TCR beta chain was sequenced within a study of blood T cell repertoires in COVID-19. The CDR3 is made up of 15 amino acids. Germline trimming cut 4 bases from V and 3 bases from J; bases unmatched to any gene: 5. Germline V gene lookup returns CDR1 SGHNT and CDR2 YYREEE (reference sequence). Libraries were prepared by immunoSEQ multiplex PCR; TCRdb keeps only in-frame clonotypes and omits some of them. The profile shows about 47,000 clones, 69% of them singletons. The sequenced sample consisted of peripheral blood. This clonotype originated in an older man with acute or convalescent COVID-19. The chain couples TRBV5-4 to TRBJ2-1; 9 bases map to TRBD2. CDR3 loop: CASSTGLALYNEQFF. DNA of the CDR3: TGTGCCAGCAGCACGGGACTAGCACTCTACAATGAGCAGTTCTTC. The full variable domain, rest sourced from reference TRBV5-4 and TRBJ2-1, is ETGVTQSPTHLIKTRGQQVTLRCSSQSGHNTVSWYQQALGQGPQFIFQYYREEENGRGNFPPRFSGLQFPNYSSELNVNALELDDSALYLCASSTGLALYNEQFFGPGTRLTVL.